These T cell receptor beta chains were read from a single sample in a study of shared clonotypes between healthy human individuals. The repertoire was sequenced with immunoSEQ multiplex PCR; TCRdb's copy has only in-frame clones and lacks some. The sample has 2,500,000 or so clones; less than 95% are singletons. The sequenced material came from naive CD4+ T cells from PBMCs. These receptors all stem from a man aged 18 to 29 in good health. Some clones in this sample may be carry-over from other donors' samples. The conserved cysteine and the conserved F or W are not part of the CDR3 here.

v_call,cdr3_length,cdr3_aa
TRBV7-3,16,ASSLRRQGAHGANVLT
TRBV7-9,13,ASSLHGAAQETQY
TRBV7-2,15,ASSAAALASIGDTQY
TRBV29-1,12,SVGGAPSNQPQH
TRBV27,12,ASQTGQSTGELF
TRBV6-5,11,ASSYSKGTEAF
TRBV9,12,ASSVVGGPGELF
TRBV28,10,ASSLGGKGYT
TRBV27,14,ASSLSPGQGMYEQY
TRBV5-1,13,ASSHNRGQNYGYT
TRBV9,10,ASSPRQGEAF
TRBV9,12,ASSLARSTDTQY
TRBV7-8,12,ASSSLGRFYEQY
TRBV28,13,ASSQSRGRTHEQF
TRBV18,13,ASSPPAGGNTEAF
TRBV21-1,18,ASSDCAGFLVRPPFYGYT
TRBV10-3,13,AISPNSGGTYEQY
TRBV5-1,13,ASRPTGDSNQPQH
TRBV11-1,9,ASSKYNEQF
TRBV6-5,13,ASSLATSSYNEQF
TRBV28,11,ASSGGSYNEQF
TRBV28,10,ASSSDRAGYT
TRBV28,11,ASSEQGNQPQH
TRBV30,10,AWEGDPQAAF
TRBV20-1,8,SARADTQY
TRBV11-2,13,ASSRPGHLNTEAF
TRBV2,12,ASSERRANYGYT
TRBV6-5,10,ASTGSTDTQY
TRBV28,11,ASSPGQPYEQY
TRBV5-4,11,ASSGTGYTEAF
TRBV10-3,13,AISGTSGSFETQY
TRBV19,15,ASSIVSLGTGEYGYT
TRBV28,13,ASSLSKSSGNTIY
TRBV21-1,13,ASSNGRTGNYGYT
TRBV6-6,10,ASRSGNQPQH
TRBV5-1,14,ASSVLGGKTNEKLF
TRBV27,13,ASSPDRVYYNEQF